A selection of T cell receptor beta chains follows, all from one sample in a study of T-cell memory formation after mild COVID-19. TCRdb analysed the 5' RACE reads with MiXCR anew, one entry per CDR3 protein. Of under 85,000 distinct CDR3 sequences in the sample, approximately 14% were seen once. Sequences were obtained from PBMCs or a T cell subset sorted from them (not recorded which). Every receptor here comes from an adult woman who had mild COVID-19 (a few samples of this study predate the infection). Cell type and time point are not known. Both conserved end residues are part of each CDR3. The order of the fields is J gene, clone size, V gene, D gene, CDR3 protein, CDR3 DNA. D genes are given only for firm matches. Clone size is stated in some rows and not others, as once, few, many or a class when expanded.

TRBJ2-7	.	TRBV12-3/TRBV12-4	TRBD1	CASSPGPGTGNEQYF	TGTGCCAGCAGCCCCGGTCCCGGGACAGGGAACGAGCAGTACTTC
TRBJ1-4	.	TRBV4-1	TRBD1	CASSDSGTGLLNGEKLFF	TGCGCCAGCAGCGACTCCGGGACAGGGCTCCTCAATGGTGAAAAACTGTTTTTT
TRBJ2-1	few	TRBV12-3/TRBV12-4	.	CASIDYNNEQFF	TGTGCCAGCATAGACTATAACAATGAGCAGTTCTTC
TRBJ2-3	.	TRBV2	TRBD2	CASTIAGDTDTQYF	TGTGCCAGCACCATAGCGGGGGACACAGATACGCAGTATTTT
TRBJ2-7	.	TRBV2	.	CASSEFKPYYEQYF	TGTGCCAGCAGTGAGTTCAAACCTTACTACGAGCAGTACTTC
TRBJ2-5	.	TRBV7-2	TRBD2	CASSLERLARETQYF	TGTGCCAGCAGCTTAGAAAGACTAGCGAGAGAGACCCAGTACTTC
TRBJ1-5	few	TRBV12-3/TRBV12-4	TRBD1	CASSLDGTGYQPQHF	TGTGCCAGCAGTTTAGATGGGACAGGGTATCAGCCCCAGCATTTT
TRBJ1-1	many	TRBV6-5	.	CASTRGMNTEAFF	TGTGCCAGCACGCGGGGCATGAACACTGAAGCTTTCTTT
TRBJ2-7	few	TRBV7-9	.	CASSSDRRNYEQYF	TGTGCCAGCAGCTCAGACAGAAGGAACTACGAGCAGTACTTC
TRBJ2-5	.	TRBV5-1	TRBD2	CASSLWEGRETQYF	TGCGCCAGCAGCTTGTGGGAGGGCCGAGAGACCCAGTACTTC
TRBJ2-3	few	TRBV19	TRBD1	CASSDRVLDTQYF	TGTGCCAGTAGTGACAGGGTTTTAGATACGCAGTATTTT
TRBJ2-5	few	TRBV29-1	.	CSVEFLGGQETQYF	TGCAGCGTTGAATTTTTAGGGGGCCAAGAGACCCAGTACTTC
TRBJ1-1	.	TRBV5-1	.	CASSSGTGGSTEAFF	TGCGCCAGCAGCTCGGGTACGGGGGGCTCGACTGAAGCTTTCTTT
TRBJ2-7	.	TRBV19	.	CASSIYPENSYEQYF	TGTGCCAGTAGTATTTATCCAGAGAACTCCTACGAGCAGTACTTC
TRBJ2-3	few	TRBV7-2	.	CASSLLVRGDTQYF	TGTGCCAGCAGCCTACTAGTACGCGGGGATACGCAGTATTTT
TRBJ2-1	few	TRBV6-5	.	CASSPGHKPYNEQFF	TGTGCCAGCAGCCCGGGACACAAGCCCTACAATGAGCAGTTCTTC
TRBJ2-3	many	TRBV7-2	TRBD2	CASSFGTINTDTQYF	TGTGCCAGCAGCTTTGGGACTATCAACACAGATACGCAGTATTTT
TRBJ2-4	.	TRBV19	TRBD2	CASSMTSGRALAKNIQYF	TGTGCCAGTAGTATGACTAGCGGGAGGGCCCTTGCCAAAAACATTCAGTACTTC
TRBJ1-5	few	TRBV7-9	.	CASSLAVGNQPQHF	TGTGCCAGCAGCTTAGCTGTGGGCAATCAGCCCCAGCATTTT